These T cell receptor beta chains were read from a single sample in a study of cytomegalovirus exposure and HLA in healthy donors. Sequenced by immunoSEQ multiplex PCR; TCRdb stores in-frame clones only, minus some. Here the sample spans some 160,000 clones, about 80% being singletons. The sequenced sample consisted of PBMCs. The receptors come from a woman between 35 and 50 years old in good health and CMV-seronegative. The CDR3 runs from the conserved cysteine through the conserved F or W. A D gene is named only where the DNA matches it firmly. Rows give clone size only sometimes, using once, few, many, or a class for an expanded clone.

size: NA
J: TRBJ2-3
V: TRBV21-1
D: NA
DNA: TGTGCCAGCAGCAAAGACCCTATCACAGATACGCAGTATTTT
CDR3: CASSKDPITDTQYF

size: NA
J: TRBJ1-5
V: TRBV6-1
D: NA
DNA: TGTGCCAGCAGTGAATGGACAGCCTACAATCAGCCCCAGCATTTT
CDR3: CASSEWTAYNQPQHF

size: NA
J: TRBJ1-2
V: TRBV11-3
D: NA
DNA: TGTGCCAGCAGCTTAGGGCCCAACTATGGCTACACCTTC
CDR3: CASSLGPNYGYTF

size: NA
J: TRBJ1-1
V: TRBV19
D: NA
DNA: TGTGCCACCCAGTTCGTTGGTGAAGCTTTCTTT
CDR3: CATQFVGEAFF

size: NA
J: TRBJ2-7
V: TRBV27
D: NA
DNA: TGTGCCAGCAGTTGGGACAAGAGCTCCTACGAGCAGTACTTC
CDR3: CASSWDKSSYEQYF

size: NA
J: TRBJ1-6
V: TRBV6-5
D: TRBD1
DNA: TGTGCCAGCAGTCTAGAAGGGACAGGGGGACGGACCCTCCACTTT
CDR3: CASSLEGTGGRTLHF

size: NA
J: TRBJ2-2
V: TRBV9
D: NA
DNA: TGTGCCAGCACCACTCATGCGAACACCGGGGAGCTGTTTTTT
CDR3: CASTTHANTGELFF

size: few
J: TRBJ1-6
V: TRBV10-3
D: NA
DNA: TGTGCCATCTGTCTGACAGATAATTCACCCCTCCACTTT
CDR3: CAICLTDNSPLHF

size: NA
J: TRBJ2-3
V: TRBV5-1
D: TRBD2
DNA: TGCGCCAGCAGCTCAACTAGCGGGGCGGGCACAGATACGCAGTATTTT
CDR3: CASSSTSGAGTDTQYF

size: NA
J: TRBJ2-7
V: TRBV7-9
D: NA
DNA: TGTTCCAGCAGCTTAGCAGCGAGGGAGCAGTACTTC
CDR3: CSSSLAAREQYF

size: NA
J: TRBJ1-3
V: TRBV19
D: NA
DNA: TGTGCCAGTAGTTCCGGCGGCGGATCCCTCTCTGGAAACACCATATATTTT
CDR3: CASSSGGGSLSGNTIYF

size: NA
J: TRBJ2-7
V: TRBV13
D: NA
DNA: TGTGCCAGCAGCTTAGCCGGACAGCCCTCCTACGAGCAGTACTTC
CDR3: CASSLAGQPSYEQYF

size: few
J: TRBJ2-7
V: TRBV19
D: TRBD1
DNA: TGTGCCAGTAGTGAGGACAGGTCTACCGAGCAGTACTTC
CDR3: CASSEDRSTEQYF

size: NA
J: TRBJ1-1
V: TRBV2
D: TRBD1
DNA: TGTGCCAGCAGTGAGGGACAGCCTGAAGCTTTCTTT
CDR3: CASSEGQPEAFF

size: NA
J: TRBJ2-2
V: TRBV10-2
D: NA
DNA: TGCGCCAGCAGCGGGGGTACTAACACCGGGGAGCTGTTTTTT
CDR3: CASSGGTNTGELFF

size: NA
J: TRBJ1-2
V: TRBV11-2
D: NA
DNA: TGTGCCAGCAGCTTAGGTACGGGATATGGCTACACCTTC
CDR3: CASSLGTGYGYTF

size: NA
J: TRBJ2-1
V: TRBV19
D: TRBD1
DNA: TGTGCCAGTAGTCTCGGGACAGGTGAGCAGTTCTTC
CDR3: CASSLGTGEQFF

size: NA
J: TRBJ1-2
V: TRBV28
D: NA
DNA: TGTGCCAGCAGGCTATTAAACTATGGCTACACCTTC
CDR3: CASRLLNYGYTF

size: NA
J: TRBJ2-7
V: TRBV4-3
D: TRBD1
DNA: TGCGCCAGCAGCCACCGCCCCTCCCGACAGGGGGCGCGGTACGAGCAGTACTTC
CDR3: CASSHRPSRQGARYEQYF

size: NA
J: TRBJ2-2
V: TRBV29-1
D: TRBD1
DNA: TGCAGCGTTGACGACAGGGGGGACCGATCGAACACCGGGGAGCTGTTTTTT
CDR3: CSVDDRGDRSNTGELFF

size: once
J: TRBJ2-2
V: TRBV7-8
D: TRBD1
DNA: TGTGCCAGCAGGGGCGGACAGGGACGTAACGGGGAGCTGTTTTTT
CDR3: CASRGGQGRNGELFF

size: NA
J: TRBJ1-1
V: TRBV30
D: TRBD1
DNA: TGTGCCTGGAGTGGGACAGGGGCGGAAGCTTTCTTT
CDR3: CAWSGTGAEAFF

size: NA
J: TRBJ1-1
V: TRBV27
D: NA
DNA: TGTGCCAGCAGTTTATGGATAGCCGGAGAAGCTTTCTTT
CDR3: CASSLWIAGEAFF

size: NA
J: TRBJ2-3
V: TRBV5-1
D: NA
DNA: TGCGCCAGCCAGGGCAGGGGCACAGATACGCAGTATTTT
CDR3: CASQGRGTDTQYF

size: NA
J: TRBJ1-4
V: TRBV4-1
D: NA
DNA: TGCGCCAGCAGCCAGAAAAGCGGGCCCAGCACTAATGAAAAACTGTTTTTT
CDR3: CASSQKSGPSTNEKLFF

size: NA
J: TRBJ1-1
V: TRBV5-4
D: NA
DNA: TGTGCCAGCAGCTTGACAGTTATGAACACTGAAGCTTTCTTT
CDR3: CASSLTVMNTEAFF

size: NA
J: TRBJ1-1
V: TRBV6-5
D: TRBD1
DNA: TGTGCCAGCAGCCGAGGGGGCACCTTGAACACTGAAGCTTTCTTT
CDR3: CASSRGGTLNTEAFF

size: NA
J: TRBJ2-5
V: TRBV5-1
D: TRBD2
DNA: TGCGCCAGCAGCGTCCAGGGAGCGGGAGATCGGGAGACCCAGTACTTC
CDR3: CASSVQGAGDRETQYF

size: NA
J: TRBJ1-3
V: TRBV27
D: NA
DNA: TGTGCCAGCAGTTCGGGGGGGATTTTAGCCTCTGGAAACACCATATATTTT
CDR3: CASSSGGILASGNTIYF

size: NA
J: TRBJ1-4
V: TRBV4-1
D: NA
DNA: TGCGCCAGCAGCCAAGACGGTACAGGGATGGAAAAACTGTTTTTT
CDR3: CASSQDGTGMEKLFF

size: NA
J: TRBJ2-2
V: TRBV19
D: TRBD1
DNA: TGTGCCAGTAGGCTTGGACAGGGGGCCACCGGGGAGCTGTTTTTT
CDR3: CASRLGQGATGELFF